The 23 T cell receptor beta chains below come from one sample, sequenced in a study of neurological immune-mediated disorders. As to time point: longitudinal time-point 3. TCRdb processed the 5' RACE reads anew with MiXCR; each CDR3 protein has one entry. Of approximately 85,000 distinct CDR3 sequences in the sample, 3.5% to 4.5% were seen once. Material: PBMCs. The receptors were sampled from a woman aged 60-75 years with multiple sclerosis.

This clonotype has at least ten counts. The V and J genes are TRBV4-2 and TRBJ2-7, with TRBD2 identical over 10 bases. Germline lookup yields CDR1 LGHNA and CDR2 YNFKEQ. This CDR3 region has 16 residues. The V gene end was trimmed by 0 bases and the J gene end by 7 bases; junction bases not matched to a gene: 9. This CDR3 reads CASSQEAGGPTREQYF. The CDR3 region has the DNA TGTGCCAGCAGCCAAGAAGCGGGGGGGCCAACTCGGGAGCAGTACTTC.

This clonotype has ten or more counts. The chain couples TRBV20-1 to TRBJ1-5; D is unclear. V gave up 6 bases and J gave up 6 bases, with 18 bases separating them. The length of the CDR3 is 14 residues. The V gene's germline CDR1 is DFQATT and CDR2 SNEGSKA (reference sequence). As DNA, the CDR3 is TGCAGTGCAGCTGCCCCAGGTACTGGTCAGCCCCAGCATTTT. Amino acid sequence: CSAAAPGTGQPQHF.

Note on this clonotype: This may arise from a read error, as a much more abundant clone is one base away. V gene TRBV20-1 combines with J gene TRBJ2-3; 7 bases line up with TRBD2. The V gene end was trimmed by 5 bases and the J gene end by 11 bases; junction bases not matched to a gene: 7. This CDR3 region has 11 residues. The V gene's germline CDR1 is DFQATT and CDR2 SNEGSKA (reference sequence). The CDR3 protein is CSAVAGGMQYF. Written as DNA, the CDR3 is TGCAGTGCTGTAGCGGGCGGTATGCAGTATTTT.

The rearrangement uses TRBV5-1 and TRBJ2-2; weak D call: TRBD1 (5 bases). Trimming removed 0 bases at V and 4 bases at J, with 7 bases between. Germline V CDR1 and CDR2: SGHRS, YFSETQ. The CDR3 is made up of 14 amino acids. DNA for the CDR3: TGCGCCAGCAGCTTGGTCACAGGCACCGGGGAGCTGTTTTTT. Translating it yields CASSLVTGTGELFF.

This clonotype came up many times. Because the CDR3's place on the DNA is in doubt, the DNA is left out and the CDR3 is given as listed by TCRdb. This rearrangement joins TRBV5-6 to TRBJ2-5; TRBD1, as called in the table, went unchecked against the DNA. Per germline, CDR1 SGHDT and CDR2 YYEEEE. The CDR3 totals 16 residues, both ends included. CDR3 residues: CASSFRARGHQETQYF.

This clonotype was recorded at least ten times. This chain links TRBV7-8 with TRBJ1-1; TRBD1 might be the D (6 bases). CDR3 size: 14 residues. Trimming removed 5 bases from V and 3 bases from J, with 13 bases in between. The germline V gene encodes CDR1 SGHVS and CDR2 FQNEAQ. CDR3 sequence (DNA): TGTGCCAGCAGCCGAACAGGGCCCCACACTGAAGCTTTCTTT. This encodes CASSRTGPHTEAFF.

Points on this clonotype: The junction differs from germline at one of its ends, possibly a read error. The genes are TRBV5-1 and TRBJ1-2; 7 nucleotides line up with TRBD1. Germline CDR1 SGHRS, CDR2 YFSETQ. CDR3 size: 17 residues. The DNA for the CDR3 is TGCACCAGCAGCTGGTATTCGTTACGAGGGGGCGCAGATGGCTACACCTTC. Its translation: CTSSWYSLRGGADGYTF.

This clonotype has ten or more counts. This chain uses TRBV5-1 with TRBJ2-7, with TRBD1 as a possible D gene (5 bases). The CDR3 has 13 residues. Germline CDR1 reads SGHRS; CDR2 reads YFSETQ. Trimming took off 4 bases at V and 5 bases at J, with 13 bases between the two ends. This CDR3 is CASSGQGRDEQYF. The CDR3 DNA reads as TGCGCCAGCAGCGGCCAGGGAAGGGACGAGCAGTACTTC.

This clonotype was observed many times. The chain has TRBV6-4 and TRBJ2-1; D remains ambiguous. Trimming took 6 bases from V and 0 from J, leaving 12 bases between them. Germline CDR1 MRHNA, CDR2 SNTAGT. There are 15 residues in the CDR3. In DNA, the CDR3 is TGTGCCAGCAGCCTTTACGCCATCTCCTACAATGAGCAGTTCTTC. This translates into CASSLYAISYNEQFF.

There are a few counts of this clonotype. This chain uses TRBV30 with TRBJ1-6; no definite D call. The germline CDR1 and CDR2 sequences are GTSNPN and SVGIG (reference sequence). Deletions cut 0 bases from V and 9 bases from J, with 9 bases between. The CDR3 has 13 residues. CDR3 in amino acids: CAWSVGQGSPLHF. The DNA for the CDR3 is TGTGCCTGGAGTGTAGGCCAAGGTTCACCCCTCCACTTT.

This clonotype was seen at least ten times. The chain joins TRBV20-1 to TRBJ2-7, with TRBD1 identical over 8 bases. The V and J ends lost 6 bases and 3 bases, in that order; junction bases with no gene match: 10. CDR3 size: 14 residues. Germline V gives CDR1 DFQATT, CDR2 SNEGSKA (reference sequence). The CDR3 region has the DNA TGCAGTGCCGGGTCCGGGACAGGCGTCTACGAGCAGTACTTC. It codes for CSAGSGTGVYEQYF.

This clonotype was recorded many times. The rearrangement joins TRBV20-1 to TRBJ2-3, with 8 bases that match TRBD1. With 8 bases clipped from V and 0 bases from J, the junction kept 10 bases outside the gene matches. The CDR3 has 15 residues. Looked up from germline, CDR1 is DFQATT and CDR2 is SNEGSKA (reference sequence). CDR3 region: CSSGQAGISTDTQYF. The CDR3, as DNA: TGCAGTTCGGGACAGGCGGGGATAAGCACAGATACGCAGTATTTT.

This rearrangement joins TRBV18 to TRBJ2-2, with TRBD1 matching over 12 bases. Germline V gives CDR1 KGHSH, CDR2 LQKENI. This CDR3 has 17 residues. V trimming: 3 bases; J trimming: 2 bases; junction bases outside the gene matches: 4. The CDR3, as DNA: TGTGCCAGCTCACCTCTGGGACAGGGGGCCAACACCGGGGAGCTGTTTTTT. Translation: CASSPLGQGANTGELFF.

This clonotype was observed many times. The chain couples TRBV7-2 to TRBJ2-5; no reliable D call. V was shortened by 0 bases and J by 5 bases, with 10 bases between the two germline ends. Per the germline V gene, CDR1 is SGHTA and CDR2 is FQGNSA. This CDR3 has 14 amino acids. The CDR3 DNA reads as TGTGCCAGCAGCTTAGCCGGACCTGGGGAGACCCAGTACTTC. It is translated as CASSLAGPGETQYF. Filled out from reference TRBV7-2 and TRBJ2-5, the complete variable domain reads GAGVSQSPSNKVTEKGKDVELRCDPISGHTALYWYRQSLGQGLEFLIYFQGNSAPDKSGLPSDRFSAERTGGSVSTLTIQRTQQEDSAVYLCASSLAGPGETQYFGPGTRLLVL.

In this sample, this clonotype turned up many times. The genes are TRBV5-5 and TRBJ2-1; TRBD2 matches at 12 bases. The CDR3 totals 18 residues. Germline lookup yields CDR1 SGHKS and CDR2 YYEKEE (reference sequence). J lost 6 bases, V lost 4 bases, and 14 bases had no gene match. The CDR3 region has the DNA TGTGCCAGCAGCCCTGGAACCCACCCGGGACTAGCGGGCAATGAGCAGTTCTTC. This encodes CASSPGTHPGLAGNEQFF.

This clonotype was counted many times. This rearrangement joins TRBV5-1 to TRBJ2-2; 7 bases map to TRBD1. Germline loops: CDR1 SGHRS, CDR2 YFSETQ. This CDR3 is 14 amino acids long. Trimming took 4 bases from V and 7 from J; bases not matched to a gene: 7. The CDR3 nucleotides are TGCGCCAGCAGCCAGCTGACAGGGTTCGGGGAGCTGTTTTTT. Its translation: CASSQLTGFGELFF.

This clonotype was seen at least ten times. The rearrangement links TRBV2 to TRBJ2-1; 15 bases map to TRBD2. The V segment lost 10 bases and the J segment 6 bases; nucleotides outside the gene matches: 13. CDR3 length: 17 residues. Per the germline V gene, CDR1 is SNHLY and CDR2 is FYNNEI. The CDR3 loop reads CATSGTSGGMGGNEQFF. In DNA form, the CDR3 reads TGTGCCACTTCCGGGACTAGCGGGGGGATGGGGGGCAATGAGCAGTTCTTC.

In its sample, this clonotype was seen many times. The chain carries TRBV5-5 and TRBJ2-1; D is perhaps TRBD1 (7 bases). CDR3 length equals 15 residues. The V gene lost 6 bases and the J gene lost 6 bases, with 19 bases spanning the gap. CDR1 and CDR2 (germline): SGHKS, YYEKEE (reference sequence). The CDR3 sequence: CASTLGQVGGNEQFF. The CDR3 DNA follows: TGTGCCAGCACCCTTGGACAGGTGGGAGGCAATGAGCAGTTCTTC.

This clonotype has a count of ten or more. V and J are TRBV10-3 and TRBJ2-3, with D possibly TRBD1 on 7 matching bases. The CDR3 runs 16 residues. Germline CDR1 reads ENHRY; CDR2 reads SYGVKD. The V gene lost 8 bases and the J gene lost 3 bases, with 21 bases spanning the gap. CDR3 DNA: TGTGCCATCGGATTAGGAGGGACAGCCTTAACAGATACGCAGTATTTT. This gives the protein CAIGLGGTALTDTQYF.

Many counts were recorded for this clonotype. This CDR3 is CASSPGLQGPQHF. As DNA, the CDR3 is TGCGCCAGCAGCCCGGGACTCCAGGGGCCCCAGCATTTT. The chain links TRBV5-1 to TRBJ1-5, with D possibly TRBD1 on 5 matching bases. The germline V gene encodes CDR1 SGHRS and CDR2 YFSETQ. Deletions cut 4 bases from V and 9 bases from J, with 14 bases between. The CDR3 is 13 residues long. The whole variable domain, filled in from reference TRBV5-1 and TRBJ1-5, reads KAGVTQTPRYLIKTRGQQVTLSCSPISGHRSVSWYQQTPGQGLQFLFEYFSETQRNKGNFPGRFSGRQFSNSRSEMNVSTLELGDSALYLCASSPGLQGPQHFGDGTRLSIL.

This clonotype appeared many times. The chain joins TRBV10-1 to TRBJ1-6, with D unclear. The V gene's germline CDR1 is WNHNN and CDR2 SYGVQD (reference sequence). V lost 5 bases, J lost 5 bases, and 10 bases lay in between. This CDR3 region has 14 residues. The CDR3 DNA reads TGCGCCAGCAGTCCGGACCAAAATAATTCACCCCTCCACTTT. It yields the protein CASSPDQNNSPLHF.

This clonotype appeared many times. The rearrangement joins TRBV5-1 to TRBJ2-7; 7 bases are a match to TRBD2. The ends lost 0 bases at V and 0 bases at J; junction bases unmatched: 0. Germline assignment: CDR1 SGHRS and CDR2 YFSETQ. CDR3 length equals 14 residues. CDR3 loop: CASSLGGGSYEQYF. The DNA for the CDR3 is TGCGCCAGCAGCTTGGGGGGGGGCTCCTACGAGCAGTACTTC.

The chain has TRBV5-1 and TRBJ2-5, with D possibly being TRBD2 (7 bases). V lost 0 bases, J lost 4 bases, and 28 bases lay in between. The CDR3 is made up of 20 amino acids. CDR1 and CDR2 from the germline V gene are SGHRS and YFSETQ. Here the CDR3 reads CASSLVKLVGGPTPRETQYF. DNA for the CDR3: TGCGCCAGCAGCTTGGTTAAACTAGTGGGGGGGCCAACACCAAGAGAGACCCAGTACTTC.